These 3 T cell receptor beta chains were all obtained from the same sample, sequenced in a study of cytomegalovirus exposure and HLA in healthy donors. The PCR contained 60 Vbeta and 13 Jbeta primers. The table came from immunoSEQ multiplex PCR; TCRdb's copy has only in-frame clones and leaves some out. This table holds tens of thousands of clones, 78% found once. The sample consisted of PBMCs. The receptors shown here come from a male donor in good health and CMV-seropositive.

DNA of the CDR3: TGTGCCAGCAGCTTAGGGCAGGGGGGTCTCTACGAGCAGTACTTC. Translation: CASSLGQGGLYEQYF. The V and J genes are TRBV5-4 and TRBJ2-7; D is perhaps TRBD1 (7 bases). The CDR3 runs to 15 residues. Trimming shortened V by 2 bases and J by 3 bases, and 15 bases separated the two germline ends. Germline loops: CDR1 SGHNT, CDR2 YYREEE (reference sequence).

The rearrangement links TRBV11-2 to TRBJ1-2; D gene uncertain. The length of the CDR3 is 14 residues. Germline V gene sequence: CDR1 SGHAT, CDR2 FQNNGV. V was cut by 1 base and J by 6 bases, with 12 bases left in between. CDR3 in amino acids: CASSLGAGLDGYTF. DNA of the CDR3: TGTGCCAGCAGCTTAGGGGCCGGTTTGGATGGCTACACCTTC.

The CDR3 region has the DNA TGTGCCAGCAGCCCTCGGGGAGGGAGGTACCAAGAGACCCAGTACTTC. Amino acid sequence: CASSPRGGRYQETQYF. J is TRBJ2-5 and V is TRBV7-9, with TRBD2 matching 7 bases. V shed 5 bases and J 0 bases; nucleotides not matched to a gene: 9. The CDR3 has 16 amino acids. Looked up from germline, CDR1 is SEHNR and CDR2 is FQNEAQ (reference sequence).